This TCR beta chain is drawn from a study of blood T cell repertoires in COVID-19. Overall study: COVID-19 samples collected from the United States, Italy and Spain covered acute and convalescent phases. From T cells, B-cell-depleted T cells, or PBMCs came the material, which was cDNA or gDNA.

Followed over time, Seattle patients had been enrolled while infection was active. Authors' analysis steps: Estimated nucleated cell counts came from reference gene primer amplification. Measured with immunoSEQ multiplex PCR; TCRdb has only the in-frame clones, and not every one. The V and J calls and clone size are taken from that table; D and trimming were inferred from the DNA. Here the sample spans about 94,000 clones, about 74% being singletons. CDR3 length: 16 amino acids. The V and J ends lost 0 bases and 9 bases, in that order; junction bases with no gene match: 8. CDR1 and CDR2 from the germline V gene are KGHSH and LQKENI.

The V and J genes are TRBV18 and TRBJ1-6, with TRBD1 matching over 7 bases. The material sequenced was peripheral blood. The TCR originated in a man between 65 and 79 years old with COVID-19, enrolled during active disease. CDR3 nucleotide sequence: TGTGCCAGCTCACCACCGAGTACGGGACAGTCTTCACCCCTCCACTTT. It is translated as CASSPPSTGQSSPLHF.